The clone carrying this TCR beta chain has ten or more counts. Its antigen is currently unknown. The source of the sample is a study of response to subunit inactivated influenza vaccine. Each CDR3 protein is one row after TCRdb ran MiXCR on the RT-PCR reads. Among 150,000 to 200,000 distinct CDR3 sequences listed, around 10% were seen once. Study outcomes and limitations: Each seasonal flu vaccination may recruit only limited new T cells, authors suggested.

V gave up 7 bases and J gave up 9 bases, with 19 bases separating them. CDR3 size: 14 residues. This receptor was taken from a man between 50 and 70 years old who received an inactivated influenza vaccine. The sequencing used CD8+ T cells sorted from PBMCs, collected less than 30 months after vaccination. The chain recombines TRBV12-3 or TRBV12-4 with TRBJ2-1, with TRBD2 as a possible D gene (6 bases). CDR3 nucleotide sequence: TGTGCCAGCACCCCTCGGGAGATCTACGGTGAGCAGTTCTTC. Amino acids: CASTPREIYGEQFF.